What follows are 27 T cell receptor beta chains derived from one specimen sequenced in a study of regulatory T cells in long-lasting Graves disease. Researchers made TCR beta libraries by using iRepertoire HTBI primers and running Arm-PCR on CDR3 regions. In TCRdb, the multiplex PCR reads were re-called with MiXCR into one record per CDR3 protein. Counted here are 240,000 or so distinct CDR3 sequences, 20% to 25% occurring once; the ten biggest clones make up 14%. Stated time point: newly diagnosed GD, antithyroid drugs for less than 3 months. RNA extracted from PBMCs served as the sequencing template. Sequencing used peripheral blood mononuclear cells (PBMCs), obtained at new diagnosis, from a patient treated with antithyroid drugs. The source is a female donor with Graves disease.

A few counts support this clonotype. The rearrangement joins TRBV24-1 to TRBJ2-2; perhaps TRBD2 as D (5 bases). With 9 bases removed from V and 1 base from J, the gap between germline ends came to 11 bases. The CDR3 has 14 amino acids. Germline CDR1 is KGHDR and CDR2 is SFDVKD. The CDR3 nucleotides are TGTGCCACCTCTGAGGGCTTGAACACCGGGGAGCTGTTTTTT. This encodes CATSEGLNTGELFF.

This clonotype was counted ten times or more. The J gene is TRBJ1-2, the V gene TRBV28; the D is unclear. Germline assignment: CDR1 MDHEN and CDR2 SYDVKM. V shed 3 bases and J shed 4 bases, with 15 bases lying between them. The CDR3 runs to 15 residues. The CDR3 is CASSLRVDSLYGYTF. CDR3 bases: TGTGCCAGCAGTTTGAGGGTGGACTCCCTCTATGGCTACACCTTC.

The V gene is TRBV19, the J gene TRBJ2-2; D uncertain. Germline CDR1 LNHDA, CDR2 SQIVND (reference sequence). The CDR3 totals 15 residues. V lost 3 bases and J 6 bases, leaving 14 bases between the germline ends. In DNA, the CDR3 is TGTGCCAGTAGTATTACCCCACCCAGTTCCGGGGAGCTGTTTTTT. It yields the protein CASSITPPSSGELFF.

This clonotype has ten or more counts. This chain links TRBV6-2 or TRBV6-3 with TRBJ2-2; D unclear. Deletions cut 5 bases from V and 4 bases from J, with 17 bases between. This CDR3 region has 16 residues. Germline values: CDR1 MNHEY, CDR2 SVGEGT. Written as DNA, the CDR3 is TGTGCCAGCAGTCTTGACTGGGGTCCGGGCACCGGGGAGCTGTTTTTT. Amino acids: CASSLDWGPGTGELFF.

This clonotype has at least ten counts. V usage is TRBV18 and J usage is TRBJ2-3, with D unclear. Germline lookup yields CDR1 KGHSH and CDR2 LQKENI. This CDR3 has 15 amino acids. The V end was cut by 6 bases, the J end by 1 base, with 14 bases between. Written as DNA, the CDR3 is TGTGCCAGCTCCTACAAGGACGGCGGCACAGATACGCAGTATTTT. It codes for CASSYKDGGTDTQYF.

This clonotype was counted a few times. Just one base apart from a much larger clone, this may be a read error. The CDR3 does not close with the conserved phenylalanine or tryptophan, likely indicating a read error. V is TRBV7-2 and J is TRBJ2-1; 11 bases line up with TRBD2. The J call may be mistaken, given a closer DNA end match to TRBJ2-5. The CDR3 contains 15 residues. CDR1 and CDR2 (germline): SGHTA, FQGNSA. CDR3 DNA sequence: TGTGCCAGCAGCTCCACTAGCGGGAGATTAGAGACCCAGTACTCC. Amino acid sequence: CASSSTSGRLETQYS.

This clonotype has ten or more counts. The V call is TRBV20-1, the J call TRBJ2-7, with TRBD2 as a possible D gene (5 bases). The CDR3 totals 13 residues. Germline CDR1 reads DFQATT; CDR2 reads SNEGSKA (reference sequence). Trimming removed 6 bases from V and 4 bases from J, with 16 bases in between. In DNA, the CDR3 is TGCAGTGCCTCTGGTACTAGGCTATACGAGCAGTACTTC. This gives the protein CSASGTRLYEQYF.

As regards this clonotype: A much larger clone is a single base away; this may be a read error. The CDR3 is CSGNPQDGYNEQFF. The CDR3 DNA is TGCAGCGGCAACCCCCAGGACGGATACAATGAGCAGTTCTTC. The J gene is TRBJ2-1, the V gene TRBV29-1, with unresolved D. The germline CDR1 and CDR2 sequences are SQVTM and ANQGSEA. The ends were cut back, 7 bases at V and 4 bases at J, with 17 bases in the middle. This CDR3 comprises 14 residues.

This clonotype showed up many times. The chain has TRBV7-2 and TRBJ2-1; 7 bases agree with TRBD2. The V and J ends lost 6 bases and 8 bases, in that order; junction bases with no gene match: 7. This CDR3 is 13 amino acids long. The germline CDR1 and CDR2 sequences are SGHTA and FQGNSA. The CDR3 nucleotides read TGTGCCAGCAGGCGACTAGCCGGGGATGAGCAGTTCTTC. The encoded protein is CASRRLAGDEQFF.

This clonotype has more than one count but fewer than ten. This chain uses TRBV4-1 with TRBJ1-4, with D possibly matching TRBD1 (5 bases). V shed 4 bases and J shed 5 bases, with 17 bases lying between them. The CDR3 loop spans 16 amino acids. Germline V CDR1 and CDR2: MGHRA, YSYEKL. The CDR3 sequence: CASSRNQGRGNEKLFF. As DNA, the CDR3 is TGCGCCAGCAGCCGAAATCAGGGCAGAGGGAATGAAAAACTGTTTTTT.

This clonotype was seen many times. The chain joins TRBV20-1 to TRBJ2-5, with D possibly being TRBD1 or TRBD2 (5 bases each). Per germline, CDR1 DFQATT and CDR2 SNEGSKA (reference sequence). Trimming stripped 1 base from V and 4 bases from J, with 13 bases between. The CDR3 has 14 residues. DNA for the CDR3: TGCAGTGCTAGAGTCCCGGGGCCTGGAGAGACCCAGTACTTC. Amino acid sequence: CSARVPGPGETQYF.

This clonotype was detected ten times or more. Here the CDR3 reads CASSEEGQGLYGYTF. The CDR3 region has the DNA TGTGCCAGCAGTGAAGAAGGACAGGGACTATATGGCTACACCTTC. The chain is built from TRBV2 and TRBJ1-2; 8 nucleotides align to TRBD1. This CDR3 has 15 residues. Germline CDR1 is SNHLY and CDR2 is FYNNEI. V was clipped by 1 base and J by 5 bases; unmatched bases: 6.

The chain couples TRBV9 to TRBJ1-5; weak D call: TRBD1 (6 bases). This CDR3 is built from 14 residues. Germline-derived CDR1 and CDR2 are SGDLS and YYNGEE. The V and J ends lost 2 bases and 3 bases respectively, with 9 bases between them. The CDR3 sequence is CASSVGGPNQPQHF. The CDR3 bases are TGTGCCAGCAGCGTCGGGGGGCCCAATCAGCCCCAGCATTTT.

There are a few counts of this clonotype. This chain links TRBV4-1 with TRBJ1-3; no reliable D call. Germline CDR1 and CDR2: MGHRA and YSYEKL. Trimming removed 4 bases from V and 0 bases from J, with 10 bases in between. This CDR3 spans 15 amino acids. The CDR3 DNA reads TGCGCCAGCAGCCGAGGACCCTCCTCTGGAAACACCATATATTTT. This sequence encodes CASSRGPSSGNTIYF.

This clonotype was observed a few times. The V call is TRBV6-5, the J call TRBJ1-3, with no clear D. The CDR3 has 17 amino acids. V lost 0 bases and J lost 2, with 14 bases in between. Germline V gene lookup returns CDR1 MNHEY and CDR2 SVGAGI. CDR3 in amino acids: CASSYSTELMPGNTIYF. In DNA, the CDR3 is TGTGCCAGCAGTTACTCGACTGAGTTAATGCCTGGAAACACCATATATTTT.

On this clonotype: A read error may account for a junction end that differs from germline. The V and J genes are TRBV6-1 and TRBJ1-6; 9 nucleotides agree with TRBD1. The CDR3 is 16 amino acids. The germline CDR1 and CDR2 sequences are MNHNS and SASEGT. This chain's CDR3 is CASKKTGGVSNPPLHF. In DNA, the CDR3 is TGTGCCAGCAAAAAGACAGGGGGAGTTTCTAATCCACCCCTCCACTTT.

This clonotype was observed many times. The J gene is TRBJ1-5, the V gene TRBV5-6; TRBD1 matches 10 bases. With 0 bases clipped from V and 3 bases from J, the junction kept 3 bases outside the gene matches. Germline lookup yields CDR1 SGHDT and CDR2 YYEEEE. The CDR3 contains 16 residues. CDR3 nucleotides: TGTGCCAGCAGCTTGGCCAGACAGGGGGCCAATCAGCCCCAGCATTTT. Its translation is CASSLARQGANQPQHF.

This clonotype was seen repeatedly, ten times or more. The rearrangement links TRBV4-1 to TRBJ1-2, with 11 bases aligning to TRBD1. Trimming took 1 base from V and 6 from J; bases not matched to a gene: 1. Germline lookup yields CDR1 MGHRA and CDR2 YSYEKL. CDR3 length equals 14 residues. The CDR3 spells CASSQGTGGDGYTF. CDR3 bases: TGCGCCAGCAGCCAAGGGACAGGGGGCGATGGCTACACCTTC.

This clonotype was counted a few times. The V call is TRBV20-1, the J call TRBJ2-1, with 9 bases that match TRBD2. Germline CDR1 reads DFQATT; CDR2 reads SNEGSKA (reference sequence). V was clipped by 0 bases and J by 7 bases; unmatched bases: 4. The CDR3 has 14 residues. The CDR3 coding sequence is TGCAGTGCTAGAGACTACGCGGGAGGGAATGAGCAGTTCTTC. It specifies CSARDYAGGNEQFF.

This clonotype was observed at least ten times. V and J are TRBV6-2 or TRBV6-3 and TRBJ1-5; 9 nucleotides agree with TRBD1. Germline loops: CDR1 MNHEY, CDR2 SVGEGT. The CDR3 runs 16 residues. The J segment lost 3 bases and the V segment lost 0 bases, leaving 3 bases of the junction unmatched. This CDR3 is CASSYSGQGSNQPQHF. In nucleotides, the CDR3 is TGTGCCAGCAGTTACTCGGGACAGGGTTCCAATCAGCCCCAGCATTTT.

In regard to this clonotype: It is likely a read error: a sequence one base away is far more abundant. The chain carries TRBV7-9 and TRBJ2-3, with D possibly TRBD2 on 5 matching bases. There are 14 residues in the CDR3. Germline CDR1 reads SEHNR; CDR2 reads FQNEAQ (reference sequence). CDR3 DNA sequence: TGTGCCAGCAGCTTAGCGGGAGACATCACTGAAGCTCTCTTT. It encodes CASSLAGDITEALF.

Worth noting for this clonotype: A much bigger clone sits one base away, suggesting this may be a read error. This chain's CDR3 is CASSSFGTDLSPLHF. DNA of the CDR3: TGTGCCAGCAGTTCCTTCGGGACTGATCTTTCACCCCTCCACTTT. The chain is built from TRBV6-5 and TRBJ1-6, with TRBD1 as a possible D gene (5 bases). CDR1 and CDR2 (germline): MNHEY, SVGAGI. The CDR3 runs to 15 residues. V lost 4 bases and J 9 bases, leaving 16 bases between the germline ends.

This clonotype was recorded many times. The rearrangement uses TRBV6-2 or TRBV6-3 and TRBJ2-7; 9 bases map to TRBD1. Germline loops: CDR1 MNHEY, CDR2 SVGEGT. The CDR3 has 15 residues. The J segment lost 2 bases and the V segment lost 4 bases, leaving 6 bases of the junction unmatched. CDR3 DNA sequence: TGTGCCAGCAGTTCCTACCGGGACAGGGCCTACGAGCAGTACTTC. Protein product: CASSSYRDRAYEQYF.

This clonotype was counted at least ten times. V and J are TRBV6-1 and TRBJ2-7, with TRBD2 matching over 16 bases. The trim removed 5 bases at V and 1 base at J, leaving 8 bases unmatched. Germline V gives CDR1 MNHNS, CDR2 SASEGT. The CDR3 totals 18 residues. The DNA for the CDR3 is TGTGCCAGCAGTAAAGGGACTAGCGGGGGGGCCTGGTCCTACGAGCAGTACTTC. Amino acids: CASSKGTSGGAWSYEQYF.

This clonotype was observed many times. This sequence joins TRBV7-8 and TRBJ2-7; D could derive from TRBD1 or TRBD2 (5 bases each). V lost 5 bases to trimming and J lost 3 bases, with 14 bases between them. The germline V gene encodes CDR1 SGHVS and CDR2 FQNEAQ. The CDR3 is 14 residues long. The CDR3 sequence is CASSLRDGNYEQYF. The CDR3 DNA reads TGTGCCAGCAGCCTCCGGGACGGAAACTACGAGCAGTACTTC.

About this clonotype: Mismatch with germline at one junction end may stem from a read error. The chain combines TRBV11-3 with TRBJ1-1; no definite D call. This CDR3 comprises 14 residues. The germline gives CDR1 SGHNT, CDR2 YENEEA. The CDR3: CASSPESGRTEALF. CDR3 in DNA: TGTGCCAGCAGCCCAGAGTCGGGAAGGACTGAAGCTCTCTTT.

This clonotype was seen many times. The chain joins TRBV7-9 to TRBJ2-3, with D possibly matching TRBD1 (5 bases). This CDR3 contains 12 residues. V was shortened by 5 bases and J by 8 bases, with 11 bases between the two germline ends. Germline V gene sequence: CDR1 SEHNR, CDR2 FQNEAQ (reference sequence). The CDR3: CASSPDSRTQYF. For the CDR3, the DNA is TGTGCCAGCAGCCCTGACAGTCGTACGCAGTATTTT.